The 32 T cell receptor beta chains below were found in one sample sequenced in a study of blood T cell repertoires in COVID-19. The data were produced by immunoSEQ multiplex PCR, yet TCRdb's version contains in-frame clones alone and is incomplete. The sample contains roughly 41,000 clones, approximately 90% of which appear only once. Material: peripheral blood. The receptors derive from a human donor in a cohort sampled during active COVID-19.

A single count supports this clone. The chain recombines TRBV28 with TRBJ2-2; possibly TRBD2 for D (6 bases). The CDR3 contains 15 residues. V was cut by 8 bases and J by 0 bases, with 13 bases left in between. Germline CDR1 and CDR2: MDHEN and SYDVKM. The CDR3 bases are TGTGCCAGCCATGTGGGGGGTTCGAACACCGGGGAGCTGTTTTTT. It codes for CASHVGGSNTGELFF. Full variable domain (remainder filled in from reference TRBV28 and TRBJ2-2): DVKVTQSSRYLVKRTGEKVFLECVQDMDHENMFWYRQDPGLGLRLIYFSYDVKMKEKGDIPEGYSVSREKKERFSLILESASTNQTSMYLCASHVGGSNTGELFFGEGSRLTVL.

The CDR3 loop is CASSFREVAEAFF. The CDR3 DNA follows: TGTGCCAGCAGTTTCCGGGAGGTGGCTGAAGCTTTCTTT. The gene calls are TRBV28 and TRBJ1-1, with D unclear. The CDR3 length is 13 residues. The germline CDR1 and CDR2 sequences are MDHEN and SYDVKM. The ends were cut back, 3 bases at V and 6 bases at J, with 11 bases in the middle. The full variable domain, completed using reference TRBV28 and TRBJ1-1, is DVKVTQSSRYLVKRTGEKVFLECVQDMDHENMFWYRQDPGLGLRLIYFSYDVKMKEKGDIPEGYSVSREKKERFSLILESASTNQTSMYLCASSFREVAEAFFGQGTRLTVV.

This chain uses TRBV5-5 with TRBJ2-7; D may be TRBD1 (7 bases). This CDR3 has 13 amino acids. Looked up from germline, CDR1 is SGHKS and CDR2 is YYEKEE (reference sequence). V was shortened by 4 bases and J by 4 bases, with 12 bases between the two germline ends. CDR3 sequence (DNA): TGTGCCAGCAGCCGGGACAGCGGGTACGAGCAGTACTTC. Protein: CASSRDSGYEQYF.

The V gene is TRBV4-1, the J gene TRBJ2-3; TRBD1 agrees at 10 bases. This CDR3 region has 17 residues. Germline assignment: CDR1 MGHRA and CDR2 YSYEKL. Germline trimming cut 5 bases from V and 6 bases from J; bases unmatched to any gene: 14. CDR3: CASSFQPGTGVGDTQYF. DNA for the CDR3: TGCGCCAGCAGCTTTCAACCCGGGACAGGGGTCGGTGATACGCAGTATTTT.

The chain carries TRBV15 and TRBJ2-7; D may be TRBD1 (5 bases). Trimming took 1 base from V and 5 from J, leaving 24 bases between them. CDR3 size: 18 residues. Germline lookup yields CDR1 LNHNV and CDR2 YYDKDF (reference sequence). For the CDR3, the DNA is TGTGCCACCAGCAGAGCGCCCAGCTTGGACAAAGTTGGCCACGAGCAGTACTTC. Translation: CATSRAPSLDKVGHEQYF.

This clone appeared a single time. The genes are TRBV3-1 (or the pseudogene TRBV3-2) and TRBJ2-5, with a weak D call TRBD1 (7 bases). Looked up from germline, CDR1 is LGHDT and CDR2 is YNNKEL (reference sequence). V lost 2 bases and J 1 base, leaving 14 bases between the germline ends. The CDR3 length is 16 residues. CDR3 residues: CASSQWGQGGQETQYF. The CDR3 DNA reads TGTGCCAGCAGCCAATGGGGGCAGGGGGGCCAAGAGACCCAGTACTTC.

The J gene is TRBJ1-5, the V gene TRBV12-5, with 9 bases aligning to TRBD1. V lost 7 bases to trimming and J lost 5 bases; unmatched junction nucleotides: 12. The CDR3 is 16 residues long. Germline-derived CDR1 and CDR2 are LGHNT and FRNRAP. The CDR3 loop reads CASVLAGTGSDQPQHF. The CDR3 coding sequence is TGTGCTAGTGTTCTTGCCGGGACAGGGAGCGATCAGCCCCAGCATTTT.

This rearrangement joins TRBV28 to TRBJ2-6; the D gene is possibly TRBD2 (5 bases). In germline, CDR1 is MDHEN, CDR2 SYDVKM. The V and J ends lost 3 bases and 0 bases respectively, with 9 bases between them. CDR3 length: 16 residues. The CDR3 here is CASSFPGFSGANVLTF. CDR3 bases: TGTGCCAGCAGTTTCCCGGGGTTCTCTGGGGCCAACGTCCTGACTTTC.

This clone was recorded once. This sequence joins TRBV29-1 and TRBJ2-4; 8 nucleotides line up with TRBD1. J was trimmed by 0 bases and V by 6 bases; bases with no gene match: 7. This CDR3 spans 15 amino acids. Germline CDR1 reads SQVTM; CDR2 reads ANQGSEA. CDR3 nucleotide sequence: TGCAGCGTGAATGACAGGGGCCTAGCCAAAAACATTCAGTACTTC. The encoded protein is CSVNDRGLAKNIQYF.

The rearrangement links TRBV3-1 (or the pseudogene TRBV3-2) to TRBJ2-1, with TRBD1 matching 8 bases. The V segment lost 7 bases and the J segment 12 bases; nucleotides outside the gene matches: 8. Germline assignment: CDR1 LGHDT and CDR2 YNNKEL (reference sequence). The CDR3 has 12 amino acids. The CDR3 spells CASTDEGTGQFF. The CDR3 DNA reads TGTGCCAGCACCGACGAGGGGACAGGGCAGTTCTTC.

The rearrangement joins TRBV7-6 to TRBJ2-5; D may be TRBD1 (6 bases). Trimming removed 5 bases from V and 5 bases from J, with 12 bases in between. The length of the CDR3 is 13 residues. Germline-derived CDR1 and CDR2 are SGHVS and FNYEAQ. CDR3 sequence: CASSTQGQETQYF. CDR3 coding DNA: TGTGCCAGCAGCACACAGGGTCAGGAGACCCAGTACTTC.

CDR3 loop: CATSGQGWSPDTQYF. The CDR3 bases are TGTGCCACCAGCGGACAGGGTTGGAGTCCAGATACGCAGTATTTT. This chain joins TRBV24-1 and TRBJ2-3, with 8 bases matching TRBD1. The CDR3 covers 15 residues. J was trimmed by 4 bases and V by 7 bases; bases with no gene match: 9. Looked up from germline, CDR1 is KGHDR and CDR2 is SFDVKD.

This chain links TRBV29-1 with TRBJ2-5; 10 bases line up with TRBD2. This CDR3 region has 14 residues. The junction had 7 bases not matched to a gene; V was cut back by 4 bases and J by 5 bases. CDR1 SQVTM and CDR2 ANQGSEA come from the germline V gene. DNA of the CDR3: TGCAGCGTTGGGGCTAGCGGGAGCGCTGAGACCCAGTACTTC. Protein: CSVGASGSAETQYF. Variable domain in full (rest from reference TRBV29-1 and TRBJ2-5): SAVISQKPSRDICQRGTSLTIQCQVDSQVTMMFWYRQQPGQSLTLIATANQGSEATYESGFVIDKFPISRPNLTFSTLTVSNMSPEDSSIYLCSVGASGSAETQYFGPGTRLLVL.

The genes are TRBV15 and TRBJ1-1; a possible D gene is TRBD1 (5 bases). Germline V lookup: CDR1 LNHNV, CDR2 YYDKDF (reference sequence). The CDR3 covers 14 residues. The V end lost 9 bases, the J end lost 1 base, and 15 bases lay between the germline ends. CDR3 sequence: CATSAGQRNTEAFF. The CDR3, as DNA: TGTGCCACTTCGGCGGGGCAGAGGAACACTGAAGCTTTCTTT.

In its sample, this clone was seen once. V is TRBV7-9 and J is TRBJ2-7; the D gene is possibly TRBD1 (5 bases). V was cut by 11 bases and J by 1 base, with 12 bases left in between. The CDR3 consists of 12 residues. The germline gives CDR1 SEHNR, CDR2 FQNEAQ (reference sequence). CDR3 region: CAGRGKSYEQYF. In DNA, the CDR3 is TGTGCCGGAAGGGGTAAATCCTACGAGCAGTACTTC.

The gene calls are TRBV27 and TRBJ2-7; D possibly corresponds to TRBD2 (5 bases). The CDR3 covers 14 residues. Per the germline V gene, CDR1 is MNHEY and CDR2 is SMNVEV (reference sequence). Trimming left V 5 bases short and J 5 bases short, with 16 bases between. Here the CDR3 reads CASSPDLVFHEQYF. In DNA form, the CDR3 reads TGTGCCAGCAGTCCGGACTTGGTCTTCCACGAGCAGTACTTC.

The V call is TRBV5-8, the J call TRBJ1-1; D is possibly TRBD1 (5 bases). The length of the CDR3 is 16 residues. V shed 2 bases and J shed 1 base, with 15 bases lying between them. Germline V gene lookup returns CDR1 SGHTS and CDR2 YDEGEE. As DNA, the CDR3 is TGTGCCAGCAGCTTCGACAGCTTCCCCTCGAACACTGAAGCTTTCTTT. This gives the protein CASSFDSFPSNTEAFF.

Here the CDR3 reads CASSLSGAGGAYNEQFF. CDR3 bases: TGTGCCAGCAGTTTATCGGGTGCAGGGGGCGCATACAATGAGCAGTTCTTC. V gene TRBV27 combines with J gene TRBJ2-1; 8 positions agree with TRBD1. The trim removed 0 bases at V and 4 bases at J, leaving 8 bases unmatched. The CDR3 sequence is 17 residues long. Germline CDR1 is MNHEY and CDR2 is SMNVEV (reference sequence).

The chain is built from TRBV28 and TRBJ2-5; no definite D call. CDR3 length equals 14 residues. CDR1 and CDR2 from the germline V gene are MDHEN and SYDVKM. V dropped 2 bases and J dropped 5 bases, with 12 bases sitting between them. In nucleotides, the CDR3 is TGTGCCAGCAGTTTAGGGTCAGCGCGGGAGACCCAGTACTTC. Residues: CASSLGSARETQYF.

The V call is TRBV6-1, the J call TRBJ2-7; TRBD1 is a possible D gene (5 bases). The V gene lost 2 bases and the J gene lost 4 bases, with 6 bases spanning the gap. Germline lookup yields CDR1 MNHNS and CDR2 SASEGT. This CDR3 is built from 12 residues. As DNA, the CDR3 is TGTGCCAGCAGTGAACAGGGTTACGAGCAGTACTTC. It specifies CASSEQGYEQYF.

This sequence joins TRBV21-1 and TRBJ1-1. TRBV21-1 corresponds to a pseudogene. The CDR3 has 16 amino acids. The CDR3 is CASSTHPTSMNTEAFF. CDR3 coding DNA: TGTGCCAGCAGCACCCACCCTACCTCGATGAACACTGAAGCTTTCTTT.

V is TRBV4-2 and J is TRBJ1-2, with D uncertain. The CDR3 loop spans 17 amino acids. V was shortened by 4 bases and J by 4 bases, with 22 bases between the two germline ends. CDR1 is LGHNA and CDR2 is YNFKEQ in the germline V gene. CDR3 nucleotide sequence: TGTGCCAGCAGCCTCCCGAGCGCCCTCCCCATGGGCTATGGCTACACCTTC. Translated: CASSLPSALPMGYGYTF.

CDR3 amino acids: CASSQIGGGWAQYF. CDR3 nucleotides: TGCGCCAGCAGCCAGATCGGGGGGGGTTGGGCGCAGTACTTC. The chain links TRBV4-1 to TRBJ2-5, with 8 bases fitting TRBD2. This CDR3 spans 14 amino acids. V lost 3 bases, J lost 11 bases, and 11 bases stayed unmatched. CDR1 and CDR2 from the germline V gene are MGHRA and YSYEKL.

V gene TRBV11-2 combines with J gene TRBJ1-4, with D possibly TRBD1 on 6 matching bases. The CDR3 consists of 15 residues. V was shortened by 5 bases and J by 8 bases, with 18 bases between the two germline ends. The germline V gene encodes CDR1 SGHAT and CDR2 FQNNGV. The CDR3 region has the DNA TGTGCCAGCAGCCTCCCCGGCCGTCAGGGGGAAAAACTGTTTTTT. It specifies CASSLPGRQGEKLFF.

The rearrangement links TRBV2 to TRBJ1-4; 9 nucleotides match TRBD1. The trim removed 6 bases at V and 0 bases at J, leaving 2 bases unmatched. CDR1 and CDR2 from the germline V gene are SNHLY and FYNNEI. The CDR3 has 15 residues. The CDR3 bases are TGTGCCAGCAGGGGACAGGGAACAACTAATGAAAAACTGTTTTTT. Translating it yields CASRGQGTTNEKLFF.

This chain joins TRBV29-1 and TRBJ1-3; D is uncertain. The germline V gene encodes CDR1 SQVTM and CDR2 ANQGSEA. The CDR3 sequence is 16 residues long. V lost 5 bases and J 2 bases, leaving 19 bases between the germline ends. CDR3 protein: CSVFKAGEDPGNTIYF. CDR3 coding DNA: TGCAGCGTTTTCAAGGCAGGTGAAGACCCTGGAAACACCATATATTTT.

V is TRBV6-1 and J is TRBJ2-7; possibly TRBD2 for D (7 bases). The V gene lost 2 bases and the J gene lost 1 base, with 21 bases spanning the gap. CDR3 length equals 18 residues. CDR1 is MNHNS, CDR2 SASEGT, per germline. The CDR3 bases are TGTGCCAGCAGTGAATGGCGGGGGACATCCTCAGTATCCTACGAGCAGTACTTC. It translates to CASSEWRGTSSVSYEQYF.

This chain joins TRBV4-1 and TRBJ1-3; 10 bases map to TRBD1. The germline V gene encodes CDR1 MGHRA and CDR2 YSYEKL. The J segment lost 0 bases and the V segment lost 4 bases, leaving 0 bases of the junction unmatched. This CDR3 region has 15 residues. The CDR3 loop reads CASSRTGGSGNTIYF. Here the CDR3 DNA reads TGCGCCAGCAGCCGGACAGGGGGCTCTGGAAACACCATATATTTT.

The chain recombines TRBV6-1 with TRBJ1-2; D perhaps matches TRBD1 (5 bases). Germline V lookup: CDR1 MNHNS, CDR2 SASEGT. V was pared by 1 base and J by 6 bases, with 12 bases between. This CDR3 has 14 amino acids. As DNA, the CDR3 is TGTGCCAGCAGTGAAGGGTGGGAAGGGGATGGCTACACCTTC. Its translation is CASSEGWEGDGYTF.

This chain joins TRBV28 and TRBJ2-1; the D gene is possibly TRBD2 (6 bases). The CDR3 contains 18 residues. Trimming pared 7 bases from V and 0 bases from J, leaving 22 bases between. Germline V gene sequence: CDR1 MDHEN, CDR2 SYDVKM. In DNA, the CDR3 is TGTGCCAGCAATATAGGGGCTAGCGCTCAGAGCTCCTACAATGAGCAGTTCTTC. Residues: CASNIGASAQSSYNEQFF.

The chain is built from TRBV5-1 and TRBJ2-6, with a possible D match to TRBD2 (5 bases). The V end lost 0 bases, the J end lost 0 bases, and 13 bases lay between the germline ends. CDR3 length equals 18 residues. Germline V gene data show CDR1 as SGHRS and CDR2 as YFSETQ. The CDR3 coding sequence is TGCGCCAGCAGCTTGGACCTAGCCCGCGGCTCTGGGGCCAACGTCCTGACTTTC. As protein: CASSLDLARGSGANVLTF.

This clone was observed once. V is TRBV5-5 and J is TRBJ1-2; TRBD1 might be the D (5 bases). CDR3 length: 14 amino acids. V was shortened by 2 bases and J by 8 bases, with 16 bases between the two germline ends. Per the germline V gene, CDR1 is SGHKS and CDR2 is YYEKEE (reference sequence). The DNA of the CDR3 is TGTGCCAGCAGCTTCCAACAGGCGGCGGGGGGCTACACCTTC. It codes for CASSFQQAAGGYTF.